The 21 T cell receptor beta chains listed next were all sequenced from one sample in a study of blood T cell repertoires in COVID-19. Produced via immunoSEQ multiplex PCR; TCRdb's table is partial and in-frame only. This table has about 200,000 clones, approximately 82% appearing once. Sequencing used peripheral blood. The receptor source for this set is a human donor with acute or convalescent COVID-19. The donor label of this sample is uncertain.

This clone was observed once. This sequence joins TRBV27 and TRBJ1-5, with D tentatively TRBD1 (6 bases). Germline V lookup: CDR1 MNHEY, CDR2 SMNVEV (reference sequence). The length of the CDR3 is 15 residues. The ends were cut back, 0 bases at V and 7 bases at J, with 13 bases in the middle. This chain's CDR3 is CASSLSVGARQPQHF. DNA for the CDR3: TGTGCCAGCAGTTTATCGGTGGGGGCTAGGCAGCCCCAGCATTTT.

The CDR3 DNA is TGTGCCTGGAGTGGGCAGAAGAATGAAAAACTGTTTTTT. Translation: CAWSGQKNEKLFF. This chain uses TRBV30 with TRBJ1-4, with D unresolved. Germline-derived CDR1 and CDR2 are GTSNPN and SVGIG (reference sequence). The CDR3 is 13 amino acids. V was cut by 1 base and J by 5 bases, with 8 bases left in between.

The table lists this clone with a few counts. The chain links TRBV6-2 or TRBV6-3 to TRBJ2-7; TRBD2 matches 11 bases. V lost 5 bases and J lost 7; bases outside the gene matches: 16. This CDR3 has 17 amino acids. Per germline, CDR1 MNHEY and CDR2 SVGEGT. The CDR3 coding sequence is TGTGCCAGCAGTCTCTGGACTAGCGGGCTAGTTCCTAGAGAGCAGTACTTC. Translation: CASSLWTSGLVPREQYF.

The chain combines TRBV6-5 with TRBJ1-3, with D perhaps TRBD1 (5 bases). CDR1 is MNHEY and CDR2 is SVGAGI in the germline V gene. V lost 5 bases to trimming and J lost 4 bases, with 15 bases between them. The CDR3 length is 15 residues. In DNA form, the CDR3 reads TGTGCCAGCAGTCCGGGACTGGGACGGGGAAACACCATATATTTT. Translation: CASSPGLGRGNTIYF.

The chain is built from TRBV14 and TRBJ1-3; the match to TRBD1 covers 9 bases. V gave up 2 bases and J gave up 3 bases; unmatched junction bases: 5. The germline V gene encodes CDR1 SGHDN and CDR2 FVKESK. There are 16 residues in the CDR3. As DNA, the CDR3 is TGTGCCAGCAGCCAAACCACAGGGGGCCTTGGAAACACCATATATTTT. This codes for CASSQTTGGLGNTIYF.

The V and J genes are TRBV25-1 and TRBJ2-1, with TRBD2 identical over 9 bases. Trimming at V came to 7 bases and at J to 5 bases, leaving 6 bases not matched to a gene. The length of the CDR3 is 14 residues. Germline-derived CDR1 and CDR2 are MGHDK and SYGVNS. The CDR3 reads CASNLAGVNNEQFF. CDR3 DNA: TGTGCCAGCAATTTAGCGGGAGTCAACAATGAGCAGTTCTTC.

The chain couples TRBV6-5 to TRBJ1-5; 7 bases are a match to TRBD1. In germline, CDR1 is MNHEY, CDR2 SVGAGI. J lost 2 bases, V lost 7 bases, and 8 bases had no gene match. The CDR3 has 15 amino acids. The CDR3 DNA sequence: TGTGCCAGCATTAGAGGGGACAGCGGCAATCAGCCCCAGCATTTT. Protein product: CASIRGDSGNQPQHF.

About this clone: The junction shows a germline mismatch at one end, possibly a read error. The chain joins TRBV27 to TRBJ1-2, with 7 nucleotides matching TRBD1. CDR3 size: 13 residues. The V gene's germline CDR1 is MNHEY and CDR2 SMNVEV (reference sequence). CDR3 DNA: TGTGCCAGCAGTTTGGAAGGGGGCTATCGCTACACCTTC. Encoded protein: CASSLEGGYRYTF.

In DNA, the CDR3 is TGTGCCAGCAGCCCACAGGGATCATATGGCTACACCTTC. This sequence encodes CASSPQGSYGYTF. This chain joins TRBV11-2 and TRBJ1-2, with D tentatively TRBD1 (6 bases). There are 13 residues in the CDR3. Germline loops: CDR1 SGHAT, CDR2 FQNNGV. V was pared by 5 bases and J by 5 bases, with 12 bases between.

The CDR3: CARGQGAGEQFF. CDR3 nucleotide sequence: TGTGCCAGGGGACAGGGGGCTGGTGAGCAGTTCTTC. The chain employs TRBV6-6 and TRBJ2-1; TRBD1 matches 12 bases. This CDR3 is built from 12 residues. Trimming removed 9 bases from V and 9 bases from J; junction bases left unmatched: 3. Looked up from germline, CDR1 is MNHNY and CDR2 is SVGAGI (reference sequence).

The chain has TRBV12-3 or TRBV12-4 and TRBJ2-1; D perhaps matches TRBD1 (5 bases). This CDR3 region has 11 residues. V was pared by 2 bases and J by 13 bases, with 9 bases between. CDR3 DNA: TGTGCCAGCAGTTTACAGACAGAACAGTTCTTC. Translation gives CASSLQTEQFF.

V usage is TRBV5-6 and J usage is TRBJ1-5; 8 nucleotides line up with TRBD1. The germline V gene has CDR1 SGHDT and CDR2 YYEEEE. The CDR3 has 15 amino acids. The V and J ends lost 3 bases and 4 bases, in that order; junction bases with no gene match: 6. CDR3 protein: CASSSGGQGNQPQHF. Here the CDR3 DNA reads TGTGCCAGCAGCTCAGGAGGACAGGGAAATCAGCCCCAGCATTTT. The complete variable domain, with remaining parts taken from reference TRBV5-6 and TRBJ1-5, reads DAGVTQSPTHLIKTRGQQVTLRCSPKSGHDTVSWYQQALGQGPQFIFQYYEEEERQRGNFPDRFSGHQFPNYSSELNVNALLLGDSALYLCASSSGGQGNQPQHFGDGTRLSIL.

The rearrangement links TRBV11-3 to TRBJ2-7, with 9 nucleotides matching TRBD1. Germline V gene sequence: CDR1 SGHNT, CDR2 YENEEA. J lost 4 bases, V lost 5 bases, and 6 bases had no gene match. This CDR3 spans 14 amino acids. The CDR3 region is CASSRSGTGYEQYF. DNA of the CDR3: TGTGCCAGCAGCCGAAGTGGGACAGGGTACGAGCAGTACTTC. Combining the CDR3 with reference TRBV11-3 and TRBJ2-7 gives the whole variable domain EAGVVQSPRYKIIEKKQPVAFWCNPISGHNTLYWYLQNLGQGPELLIRYENEEAVDDSQLPKDRFSAERLKGVDSTLKIQPAELGDSAVYLCASSRSGTGYEQYFGPGTRLTVT.

V usage is TRBV10-3 and J usage is TRBJ2-2; weak D call: TRBD2 (5 bases). The CDR3 is 14 amino acids. Trimming left V 4 bases short and J 6 bases short, with 12 bases between. The V gene's germline CDR1 is ENHRY and CDR2 SYGVKD. The CDR3: CAISGDSAAGELFF. As DNA, the CDR3 is TGTGCCATCAGTGGGGATAGCGCGGCCGGGGAGCTGTTTTTT.

The rearrangement joins TRBV19 to TRBJ2-7; 8 bases are shared with TRBD2. Trimming at V came to 5 bases and at J to 4 bases, leaving 10 bases not matched to a gene. From germline, CDR1 is LNHDA and CDR2 SQIVND (reference sequence). The CDR3 length is 15 residues. CDR3 nucleotide sequence: TGTGCCAGTAGTCCCGGGACCGCGGGGGGTTACGAGCAGTACTTC. Protein product: CASSPGTAGGYEQYF.

The gene calls are TRBV5-1 and TRBJ1-1; the match to TRBD1 covers 7 bases. CDR1 is SGHRS and CDR2 is YFSETQ in the germline V gene. The J segment lost 2 bases and the V segment lost 4 bases, leaving 8 bases of the junction unmatched. The CDR3 length is 15 residues. The CDR3 DNA is TGCGCCAGCAGCCGTGAGACAGGGACTAACACTGAAGCTTTCTTT. Translating gives CASSRETGTNTEAFF. Supplemented by reference TRBV5-1 and TRBJ1-1, the full variable domain reads KAGVTQTPRYLIKTRGQQVTLSCSPISGHRSVSWYQQTPGQGLQFLFEYFSETQRNKGNFPGRFSGRQFSNSRSEMNVSTLELGDSALYLCASSRETGTNTEAFFGQGTRLTVV.

CDR3 bases: TGTGCCAGCAGCCCCAGGGAGGGACGGAATGAGCAGTTCTTC. This gives the protein CASSPREGRNEQFF. The chain employs TRBV9 and TRBJ2-1; 7 bases map to TRBD2. This CDR3 contains 14 residues. The germline V gene encodes CDR1 SGDLS and CDR2 YYNGEE. Trimming took 4 bases from V and 7 from J; bases not matched to a gene: 8.

V gene TRBV7-6 combines with J gene TRBJ2-2; 9 bases agree with TRBD2. The CDR3 is 16 amino acids. After removal of 5 bases from V and 5 bases from J, the junction contained 9 bases not matched to a gene. Per germline, CDR1 SGHVS and CDR2 FNYEAQ. The DNA for the CDR3 is TGTGCCAGCAGCCCGACTCTAGCGGGAACGACCGGGGAGCTGTTTTTT. Its translation is CASSPTLAGTTGELFF.

The rearrangement joins TRBV7-9 to TRBJ2-3, with D unclear. CDR3 length: 13 residues. Germline values: CDR1 SEHNR, CDR2 FQNEAQ (reference sequence). V lost 6 bases and J 0 bases, leaving 7 bases between the germline ends. The chain's CDR3 is CASRRQSTDTQYF. The DNA for the CDR3 is TGTGCCAGCAGGAGGCAGAGCACAGATACGCAGTATTTT.

The V and J genes are TRBV4-3 and TRBJ2-7; D unclear. The germline V gene encodes CDR1 LGHNA and CDR2 YSLEER. V lost 3 bases and J 6 bases, leaving 9 bases between the germline ends. CDR3 length equals 12 residues. The CDR3 DNA reads as TGCGCCAGCAGCCATCCCAACAGCGAGCAGTACTTC. It codes for CASSHPNSEQYF.

J is TRBJ2-7 and V is TRBV3-1 (or the pseudogene TRBV3-2); D gene ambiguous. There are 15 residues in the CDR3. Germline V gives CDR1 LGHDT, CDR2 YNNKEL (reference sequence). The V gene lost 1 base and the J gene lost 0 bases, with 10 bases spanning the gap. The CDR3 nucleotides are TGTGCCAGCAGCCAAGTTCGCGTGCCCTCCTACGAGCAGTACTTC. Its translation: CASSQVRVPSYEQYF.